This TCR beta chain came from a study of blood T cell repertoires in COVID-19 (dated by TCRdb to the early 2020s). Turning to the overall study: The collaborator samples originated in the United States, Italy and Spain and spanned the acute and convalescent phases of COVID-19. Nearly every sample came with metadata listing a de-identified subject ID, COVID-19 status, age in years and sex. Samples were obtained from the ongoing ImmuneRACE study (first 160 participants) and from about 1,300 subjects provided by 6 global collaborators. The repertoires were released in a freely available public database meant as a resource for research on the immune response to SARS-CoV-2. The prospective study material was composed of cDNA or gDNA derived from T cells, B-cell-depleted T cells, or PBMCs. Where available, HLA class I and class II types were taken from metadata supplied by the sample provider and were not determined by assay-based typing. Subjects who had been exposed to COVID-19, were actively infected with it, or had recovered from it provided the deeply sampled blood TCRbeta repertoires that made up the dataset.

Participants in the prospective study were aged roughly 18 to 90 years, lived in more than 20 United States geographic areas, and enrolled through a virtual design. To assign participants to cohorts, the prospective study relied on clinical history that participants themselves reported in a screening survey and a study questionnaire. Recovered participants in ImmuneRACE Cohort 3 were defined by two consecutive negative NP/OP PCR tests, clearance by a healthcare professional, or resolution of symptoms. Mobile phlebotomists in the prospective study collected whole blood, serum and a nasopharyngeal or oropharyngeal swab from every participant. Participants in the prospective study had the option to provide additional blood draws and questionnaires over a 2-month period. Before DNA extraction, prospective study blood samples were shipped either frozen or at room temperature. Points the paper makes about the study in general: The quantity of clinical and demographic metadata differed by source and by participant and was supplied without curation.

The germline V end is reduced by 2 bases and the J end by 3 bases; junction bases left unmatched: 5. CDR1 and CDR2 are read off the germline V gene as SGHTA and FQGTGA. Inclusive of the bounding cysteine and phenylalanine, the CDR3 is 15 residues long. Only the CDR3 part of the read is kept: 45 bases, read in frame from the first base. The immunoSEQ Assay, a bias-controlled multiplex PCR, was used to amplify TCRbeta CDR3 regions from genomic DNA. Concerning the study's data processing: Nucleated cell counts per sample were estimated from amplification of reference gene primers within the assay. To quantify the absolute abundance of each unique TCRbeta CDR3 rearrangement, sequence reads were collapsed and filtered. For each sample, productive Simpson clonality was calculated by taking the square root of Simpson's diversity index across productive rearrangements. Here the immuneACCESS table is served through TCRdb, limited to in-frame sequences with V and J called. Missing clones are a known gap in these copies; in checked studies unresolved V genes cover under half, and the rest lacks a known reason. V and J calls and clone size are given by that table; D and trimming were obtained from the DNA. Here the sample has about 170,000 clones; over 75% occur a single time. The ten largest clones add up to approximately 0.8% of the sample.

Regarding this clone: There is no known antigen for this receptor. Nothing much larger sits one base from this clone, and base qualities are not available.

The TCR originated in a woman between 18 and 30 years old who had recovered from COVID-19. The sample comprised PBMCs or T cells enriched from blood (not recorded which). Here the chain combines TRBV7-3 and TRBJ2-7, and 9 junction bases match TRBD2. The nucleotide sequence is given as TGTGCCAGCAGCTTAGGAGCGGGAGGTTTCTACGAGCAGTACTTC. This codes for CASSLGAGGFYEQYF.